This T cell receptor (beta chain) was captured by sequencing in a study of blood T cell repertoires in COVID-19. As for the study in general: T cells, B-cell-depleted T cells, or PBMCs supplied cDNA or gDNA.

CDR3 length: 14 residues. The J segment lost 8 bases and the V segment lost 3 bases, leaving 7 bases of the junction unmatched. Germline CDR1 SGHVS, CDR2 FQNEAQ. Clones were read by immunoSEQ multiplex PCR, and TCRdb kept only the in-frame ones, dropping some. The sample yields fewer than 200,000 clones, less than 90% seen once. The sample holds one count of this clone. What was sequenced was peripheral blood. This clonotype was sampled from a man aged 60 to 69 with acute or convalescent COVID-19. The J gene is TRBJ2-3, the V gene TRBV7-8; 8 bases match TRBD2. CDR3 bases: TGTGCCAGCAGCTTGTCTCCTGCGGGGGGTACGCAGTATTTT. It specifies CASSLSPAGGTQYF.